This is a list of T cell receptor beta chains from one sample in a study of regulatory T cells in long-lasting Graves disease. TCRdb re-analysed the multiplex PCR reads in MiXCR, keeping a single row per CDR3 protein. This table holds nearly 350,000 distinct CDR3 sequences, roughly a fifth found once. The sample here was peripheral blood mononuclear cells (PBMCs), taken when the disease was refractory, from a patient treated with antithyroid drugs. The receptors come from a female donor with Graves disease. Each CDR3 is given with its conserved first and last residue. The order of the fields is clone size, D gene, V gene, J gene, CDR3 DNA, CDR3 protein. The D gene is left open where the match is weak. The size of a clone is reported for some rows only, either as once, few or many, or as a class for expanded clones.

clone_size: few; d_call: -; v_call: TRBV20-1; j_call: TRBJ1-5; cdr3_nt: TGCAGTGCTGACCCCGGCCACAATCAGCCCCAGCATTTT; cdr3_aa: CSADPGHNQPQHF
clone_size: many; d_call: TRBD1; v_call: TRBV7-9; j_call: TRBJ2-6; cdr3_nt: TGTGCCAGCAGCTCGGGACAGGGACGGCTCTCTGGGGCCAACGTCCTGACTTTC; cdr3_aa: CASSSGQGRLSGANVLTF
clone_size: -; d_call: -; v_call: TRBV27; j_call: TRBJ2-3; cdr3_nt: TGTGCCAGCAGTTTCGGTGCGGACACCGCCCAGTATTTT; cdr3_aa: CASSFGADTAQYF
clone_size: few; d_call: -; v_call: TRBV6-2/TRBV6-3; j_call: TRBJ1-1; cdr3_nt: TGTGCCAGCAGTCAGTCCTATAATTGGGAGAACACTGAAGCTTTCTTT; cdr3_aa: CASSQSYNWENTEAFF
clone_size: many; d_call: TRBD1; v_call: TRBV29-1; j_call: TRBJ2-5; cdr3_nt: TGCAGCGTTGAAGGCACAGGGGTATATGGGACCCAGTACTTC; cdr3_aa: CSVEGTGVYGTQYF
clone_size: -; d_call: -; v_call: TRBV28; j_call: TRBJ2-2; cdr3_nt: TGTGCCAGCACCCCCCCCGGGGGCTCGAACACCGGGGAGCTGTTTTTT; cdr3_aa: CASTPPGGSNTGELFF
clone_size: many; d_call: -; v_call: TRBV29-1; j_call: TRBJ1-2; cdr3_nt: TGCAGCGTTTTTCAGGGTACCTATGGCTACACCTTC; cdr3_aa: CSVFQGTYGYTF
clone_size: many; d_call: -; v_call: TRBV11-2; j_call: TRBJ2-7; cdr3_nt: TGTGCCAGCAGCATTGGCTCGGGCCACTTCCCCGAGCAGTACTTC; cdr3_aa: CASSIGSGHFPEQYF
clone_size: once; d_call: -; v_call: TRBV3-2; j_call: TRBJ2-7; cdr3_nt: TGTGCCAGCAGCCATCCCTCTCCCCCCTACGAGCAGTACTTC; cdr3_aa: CASSHPSPPYEQYF
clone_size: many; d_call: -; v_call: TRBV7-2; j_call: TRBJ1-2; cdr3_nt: TGTGCCAGCAGCTTAGAATTTGGAGGGTACACCTTC; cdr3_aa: CASSLEFGGYTF
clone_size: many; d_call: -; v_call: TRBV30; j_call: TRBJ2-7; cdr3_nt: TGTGCCTGGAGTATTGCGCCTCCCTACGAGCAGTACTTC; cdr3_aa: CAWSIAPPYEQYF
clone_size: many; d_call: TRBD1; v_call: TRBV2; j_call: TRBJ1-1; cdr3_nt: TGTGCCAGCAGTGATAGGGACAGGGTTTTGACTGAAGCTTTCTTT; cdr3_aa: CASSDRDRVLTEAFF
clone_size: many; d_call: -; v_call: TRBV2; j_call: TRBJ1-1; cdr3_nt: TGTGCCAGCACCCCTCGATACACTGAAGCTTTCTTT; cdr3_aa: CASTPRYTEAFF
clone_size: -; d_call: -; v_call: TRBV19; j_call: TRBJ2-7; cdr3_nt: TGTGCCAGTAGTACCTCAGGTTCCCCTTCCTACGAGCAGTACTTC; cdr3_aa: CASSTSGSPSYEQYF
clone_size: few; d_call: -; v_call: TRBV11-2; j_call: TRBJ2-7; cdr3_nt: TGTGCCAGCAGCTTAGATTGGGAGGACGACGTGCAGTACTTC; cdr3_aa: CASSLDWEDDVQYF
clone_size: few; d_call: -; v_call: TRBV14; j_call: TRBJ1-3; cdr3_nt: TGTGCCAGCAGCCAAGATAACTATGGAAACACCATATATTTT; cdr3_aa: CASSQDNYGNTIYF
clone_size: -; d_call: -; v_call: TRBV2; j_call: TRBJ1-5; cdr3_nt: TGTGCCAGCAGCCTAGCGGGAGCCGACAATCAGCCCCAGCATTTT; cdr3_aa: CASSLAGADNQPQHF
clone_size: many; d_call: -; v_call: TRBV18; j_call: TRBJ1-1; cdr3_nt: TGTGCCAGCTCACCACCGTATGGTACTAATGAAGCTTTCTTT; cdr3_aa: CASSPPYGTNEAFF
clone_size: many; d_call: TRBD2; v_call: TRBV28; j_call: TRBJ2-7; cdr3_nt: TGTGCCAGCAGTTGGGGTTCTCGGGGAGGGAGCCTCTTCGAGCAGTACTTC; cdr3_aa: CASSWGSRGGSLFEQYF
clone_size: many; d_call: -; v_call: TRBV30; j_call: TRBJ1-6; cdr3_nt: TGTGCCTGGAGTCGGGTCACAACCTTAACTTCCAATTCACCCCTCCACTTT; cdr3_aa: CAWSRVTTLTSNSPLHF
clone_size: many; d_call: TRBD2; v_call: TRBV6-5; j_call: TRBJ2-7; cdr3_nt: TGTGCCAGCAGTTACGATCGGGGGACTAGCTCTCACGAGCAGTACTTC; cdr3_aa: CASSYDRGTSSHEQYF
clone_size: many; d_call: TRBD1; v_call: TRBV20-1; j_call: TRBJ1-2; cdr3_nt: TGCAGTGCCCCAGGGGGGAGTGTAGACTATGGCTACACCTTC; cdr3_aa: CSAPGGSVDYGYTF
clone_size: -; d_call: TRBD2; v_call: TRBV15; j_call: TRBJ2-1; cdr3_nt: TGTGCCACCAGCAGATCGGGACTAGCGGAGAACAATGAGCAGTTCTTC; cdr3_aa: CATSRSGLAENNEQFF
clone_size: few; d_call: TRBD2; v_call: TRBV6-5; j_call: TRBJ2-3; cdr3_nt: TGTGCCAGCAGTTACGGAACAATACTAGCGGGCCCCACAGATACGCAGTATTTT; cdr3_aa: CASSYGTILAGPTDTQYF
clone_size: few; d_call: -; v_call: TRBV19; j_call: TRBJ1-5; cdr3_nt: TGTGCCACCACCGGAGGGCTTAAACAGCCCCAGCATTTT; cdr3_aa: CATTGGLKQPQHF
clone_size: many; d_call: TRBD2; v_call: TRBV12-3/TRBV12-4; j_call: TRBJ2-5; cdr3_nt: TGTGCCAGCAGCTTAGGCTCTAGCGGCCAAGAGACCCAGTACTTC; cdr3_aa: CASSLGSSGQETQYF
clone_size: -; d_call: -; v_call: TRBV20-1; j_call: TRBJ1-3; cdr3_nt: TGCAGTGCTAGGGGGCCCGGAAACACCATATATTTT; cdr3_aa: CSARGPGNTIYF
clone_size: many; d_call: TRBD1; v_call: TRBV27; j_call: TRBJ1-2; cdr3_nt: TGTGCCAGCAGTTCCCTTCGACAGGGTTGGGGCTACACCTTC; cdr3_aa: CASSSLRQGWGYTF
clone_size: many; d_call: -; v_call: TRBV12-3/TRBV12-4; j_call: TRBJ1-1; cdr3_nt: TGTGCCAGCAGCTCTACAGAAATCACTGAAGCTTTCTTT; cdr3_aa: CASSSTEITEAFF
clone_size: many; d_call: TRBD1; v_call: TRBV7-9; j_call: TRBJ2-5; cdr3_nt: TGTGCCAGCAGCTTCCGACAGGGCCCCACGCAAGAGACCCAGTACTTC; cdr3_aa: CASSFRQGPTQETQYF
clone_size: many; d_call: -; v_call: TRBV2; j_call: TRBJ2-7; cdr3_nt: TGTGCCAGCAGGTCAGGACTAACGGGTTACGAGCAGTACTTC; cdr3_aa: CASRSGLTGYEQYF
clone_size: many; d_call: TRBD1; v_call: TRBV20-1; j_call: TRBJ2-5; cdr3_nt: TGCAGTGCTAGAGGGACAGGGGGCGCCGAGACCCAGTACTTC; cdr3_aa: CSARGTGGAETQYF
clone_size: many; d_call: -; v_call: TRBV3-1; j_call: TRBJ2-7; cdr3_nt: TGTGCCAGCAGCCAGCCGACAGCCTACGAGCAGTACTTC; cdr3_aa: CASSQPTAYEQYF
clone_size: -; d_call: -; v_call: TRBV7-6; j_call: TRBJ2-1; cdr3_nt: TGTGCCAGCAGCCCGTCGGTGGGGAATGAGCAGTTCTTC; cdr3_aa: CASSPSVGNEQFF
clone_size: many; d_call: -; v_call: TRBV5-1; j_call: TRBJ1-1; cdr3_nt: TGCGCCAGCGGGGCGGCCATGAACACTGAAGCTTTCTTT; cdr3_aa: CASGAAMNTEAFF
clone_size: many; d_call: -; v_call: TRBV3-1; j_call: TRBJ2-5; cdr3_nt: TGTGCCAGCAGCCAACGTGGCAACCAAGAGACCCAGTACTTC; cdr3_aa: CASSQRGNQETQYF
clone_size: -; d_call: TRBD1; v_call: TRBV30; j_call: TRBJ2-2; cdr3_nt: TGTGCCTGGAGCCGGACAGGGGTCGACACCGGGGAGCTGTTTTTT; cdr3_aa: CAWSRTGVDTGELFF
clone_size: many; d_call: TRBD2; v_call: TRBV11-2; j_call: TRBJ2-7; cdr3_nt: TGTGCCAGCAGCCTAGCGGGAGGCATCCTTTCCTACGAGCAGTACTTC; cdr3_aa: CASSLAGGILSYEQYF
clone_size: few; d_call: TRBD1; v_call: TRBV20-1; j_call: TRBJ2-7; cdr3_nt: TGCAGTGCTGGACAGGGGAGATCCTACGAGCAGTACTTC; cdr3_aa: CSAGQGRSYEQYF
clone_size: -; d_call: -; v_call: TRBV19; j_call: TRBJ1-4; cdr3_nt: TGTGCCAGTAGTATAGAAACAAATGAAAAACTGTTTTTT; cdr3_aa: CASSIETNEKLFF
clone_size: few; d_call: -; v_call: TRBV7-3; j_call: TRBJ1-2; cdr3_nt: TGTGCCAGCAGCTTAACGTCTACAGGGAATTATGGCTACACCTTC; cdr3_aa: CASSLTSTGNYGYTF
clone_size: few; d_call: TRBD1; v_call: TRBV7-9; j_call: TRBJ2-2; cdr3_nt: TGTGCCAGCAGCTTAGCGGACAGGGCGCCCACCGGGGAGCTGTTTTTT; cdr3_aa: CASSLADRAPTGELFF
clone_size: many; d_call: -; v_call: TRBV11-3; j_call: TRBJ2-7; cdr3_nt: TGTGCCAGCAGCTTAGCCATGGGGGAGCAGTACTTC; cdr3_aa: CASSLAMGEQYF
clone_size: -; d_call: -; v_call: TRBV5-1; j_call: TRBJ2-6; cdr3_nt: TGCGCCAGCAGCTTACCTTCAGGGACTGGGGCCAACGTCCTGACTTTC; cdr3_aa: CASSLPSGTGANVLTF
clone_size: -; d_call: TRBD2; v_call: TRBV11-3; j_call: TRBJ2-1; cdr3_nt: TGTGCCAGCAACCTACTCGGACTAGCGGAGCAGTTCTTC; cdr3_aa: CASNLLGLAEQFF
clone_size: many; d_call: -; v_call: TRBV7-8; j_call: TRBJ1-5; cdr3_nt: TGTGCCAGCAGCTTAGAACGGGATCATGAGGTCGGGCAGCCCCAGCATTTT; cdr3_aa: CASSLERDHEVGQPQHF
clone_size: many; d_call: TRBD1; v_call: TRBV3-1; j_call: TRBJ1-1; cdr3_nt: TGTGCCAGCAGCCAAGAACAGGGGGCCACTGAAGCTTTCTTT; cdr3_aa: CASSQEQGATEAFF